The 3 T cell receptor beta chains reported below all come from one sample, sequenced in a study of chemoradiotherapy in HPV16-positive cancers. Clones were read by immunoSEQ multiplex PCR, and TCRdb kept only the in-frame ones, dropping some. The profile shows around 5,000 clones, more than 80% of them singletons. Sequencing used tumor tissue, obtained from a patient who underwent chemoradiotherapy. The receptors come from a human donor with HPV-associated anogenital cancer.

Details on this clone: Other nucleotide sequences in the sample specify the same CDR3. The J gene is TRBJ2-2, the V gene TRBV5-1, with no clear D. This CDR3 spans 14 amino acids. CDR1 is SGHRS and CDR2 is YFSETQ in the germline V gene. Deletions cut 4 bases from V and 0 bases from J, with 7 bases between. The CDR3 region is CASSPTSNTGELFF. The CDR3 nucleotides are TGCGCCAGCAGCCCTACATCGAACACCGGGGAGCTGTTTTTT.

CDR3 in DNA: TGTGCCTGTGGTGTCTACGAGCAGTACTTC. Translated, it gives CACGVYEQYF. The chain joins TRBV30 to TRBJ2-7; D call uncertain. Germline V gene sequence: CDR1 GTSNPN, CDR2 SVGIG (reference sequence). Trimming shortened V by 6 bases and J by 3 bases, and 6 bases separated the two germline ends. The length of the CDR3 is 10 residues.

The genes are TRBV5-1 and TRBJ2-2; 9 bases map to TRBD1. Trimming cost V 4 bases and J 2 bases; bases outside gene matches: 6. In germline, CDR1 is SGHRS, CDR2 YFSETQ. The CDR3 is 16 residues long. The CDR3 nucleotides are TGCGCCAGCAGCCCGTCGGGACAGGGAAACACCGGGGAGCTGTTTTTT. The encoded protein is CASSPSGQGNTGELFF.